This T cell receptor (beta chain) was identified in a study of yellow fever vaccine responses in identical twins. Study observations and caveats: After vaccination, twins' T cell response reportedly seemed partly convergent, partly personalized.

This clonotype was seen a handful of times. Its antigen is not known. Using its own MiXCR run on the RT-PCR reads, TCRdb lists one record per CDR3 protein. The data contain some 390 distinct CDR3 sequences, 50% to 65% of them singletons. CDR1 SGHRS and CDR2 YFSETQ come from the germline V gene. J gave up 8 bases and V 2 bases, and 6 bases lay outside the gene matches. The CDR3 is 15 amino acids. V is TRBV5-1 and J is TRBJ1-4; TRBD1 matches 10 bases. This clonotype was obtained from a female donor who received the yellow fever vaccine. The sequencing used T cells from blood (PBMCs), unsorted or a sorted subset (not recorded which), collected before or after yellow fever vaccination (not recorded which). CDR3 region: CASSFGTGVGEKLFF. CDR3 nucleotide sequence: TGCGCCAGCAGCTTCGGGACAGGGGTAGGCGAAAAACTGTTTTTT.